The present entry profiles one TCR beta chain with its context. Its antigen is still unknown. Base qualities are not recorded, but no much larger clone differs from it by a single base. The data derive from a study of T cell responses to AZD1222 COVID-19 vaccine (dated by TCRdb to the early 2020s). As for the study more broadly: AZD1222 recipients whose second dose came at about 4 weeks and those whose second dose came at about 12 weeks were combined into one group, since spike-specific TCR depth and breadth did not differ between the two schedules. Trial participants were enrolled by age into 18-55, 56-69 and 70-plus year subgroups, with 148, 28 and 57 TCR-sequenced participants respectively. TCR sequencing covered 233 trial participants: 200 to 210 given two doses of AZD1222 and approximately 26 given two doses of MenACWY control vaccine.

The sample's time point label, decoded: baseline before first vaccination. Vaccinee samples came from UK trials COV001 and COV002, including a single-blind randomized controlled phase 2/3 trial of AZD1222 (ChAdOx1 nCoV-19) in healthy adults. For TCRbeta chain sequencing, PBMC samples were collected from trial participants at day 0 and at day 28 after the second dose. Measured from the cysteine to the phenylalanine, the CDR3 is 12 residues long. Only the CDR3 part of the read is kept: 36 bases, read in frame from the first base. Deletion took 10 bases off V and 8 bases off J, with a span of 17 bases between the germline ends. Looking up the germline V gene yields CDR1 MGHDK and CDR2 SYGVNS. The CDR3 regions of human TCRbeta chains were subjected to immunosequencing. Per the original workflow: TCRs in the repertoires were compared against a reference library of SARS-CoV-2-specific TCRs that had been generated with the MIRA antigen-specificity platform. Breadth was defined as the fraction of unique TCRs that were SARS-CoV-2-associated. Depth was defined as the fraction of total T cells that were SARS-CoV-2-associated. Using the MIRA data, each spike-specific TCR was mapped to the spike region that the TCR reacts to and placed in a CD4 or CD8 class. Log10-transformed breadth and depth values were compared by one-way ANOVA with Sidak's multiple comparisons tests. TCRdb took over this immuneACCESS table, retaining in-frame rearrangements with V and J assigned. Such tables are incomplete; in checked studies, under half of the missing clones stem from an unresolved V gene, and the remainder is unexplained. V, J and clone size reflect that table, while D and trimming were determined from the DNA. A total of under 130,000 clones appear in this sample, 70% to 90% of them only once. The ten largest clones capture about 2.5% of the sample.

Results the study describes overall, beyond this receptor: Conclusions about previously exposed vaccinees are limited because only five to seven AZD1222 recipients were SARS-CoV-2 seropositive at baseline. Because no samples from the day 14 peak response were available, repertoires could be characterized only after the peak T cell response. Participants were mostly white British, with more females than males. The authors suggested clonal diversity may have been underestimated. CD4 TCRs associated with the vaccine covered the entire spike protein, and the dominant responses were in regions 160-218 and 743-854. Nearly half of unique spike-specific TCRs reportedly recognized epitopes outside regions mutated in the B.1.351 and B.1.1.7 variants. The 56-69-year group was small, and its depth increase did not reach significance, likely because of low power. Spike-specific TCR breadth and depth rose significantly after two AZD1222 doses compared with day 0 and with MenACWY recipients.

Sample: peripheral blood, taken on day 0 of AZD1222 vaccination. The sequence derives from an adult in good health. The chain links TRBV25-1 with TRBJ1-2; the D gene is possibly TRBD1, with 5 bases matching. The DNA sequence reads TGTGCCACTACTTGGGGGAGCGGCGGCTACACCTTC. Translation gives CATTWGSGGYTF.